Listed below are T cell receptor beta chains from one sample, sequenced in a study of cytomegalovirus exposure and HLA in healthy donors. Assay: immunoSEQ multiplex PCR; the TCRdb copy retains only in-frame clones and omits some. The data show approximately 30,000 clones, and the top ten clones hold roughly 3.5%. The sequenced sample consisted of PBMCs. These receptors were taken from a man aged 35-49 years in good health and CMV-seronegative. CDR3s include the opening cysteine and the closing phenylalanine or tryptophan. D genes are given only for firm matches.

D gene	J gene	V gene	CDR3 protein	CDR3 DNA
NA	TRBJ2-3	TRBV19	CASSMALVTDTQYF	TGTGCCAGTAGTATGGCCCTAGTGACAGATACGCAGTATTTT
NA	TRBJ1-5	TRBV7-6	CASSLGQNQPQHF	TGTGCCAGCAGCTTAGGACAAAATCAGCCCCAGCATTTT
NA	TRBJ1-3	TRBV14	CASGVQGGNTIYF	TGTGCCTCGGGAGTTCAGGGAGGAAACACCATATATTTT
TRBD2	TRBJ2-3	TRBV5-1	CASSLGREIRTFTSTDTQYF	TGCGCCAGCAGCTTGGGGCGGGAGATTAGAACTTTTACTAGCACAGATACGCAGTATTTT
NA	TRBJ1-5	TRBV9	CASSVGWSAQPQHF	TGTGCCAGCAGCGTAGGCTGGAGCGCTCAGCCCCAGCATTTT
NA	TRBJ2-7	TRBV7-7	CASSFRAGHSYEQYF	TGTGCCAGCAGCTTTAGAGCAGGACACTCCTACGAGCAGTACTTC
NA	TRBJ1-5	TRBV6-5	CASSRGRINQPQHF	TGTGCCAGCAGCCGCGGCAGAATCAATCAGCCCCAGCATTTT
NA	TRBJ1-5	TRBV19	CASKGDGGLSNQPQHF	TGTGCCAGTAAGGGCGACGGGGGACTGTCAAATCAGCCCCAGCATTTT
TRBD1	TRBJ1-1	TRBV30	CAWSATGGLGAFF	TGTGCCTGGAGTGCCACAGGGGGCTTAGGAGCTTTCTTT
NA	TRBJ1-1	TRBV7-9	CASSLEAATEAFF	TGTGCCAGCAGCTTAGAGGCGGCCACTGAAGCTTTCTTT
TRBD1	TRBJ1-1	TRBV11-2	CASSGIGDRGYWAFF	TGTGCCAGCAGCGGCATCGGGGACAGGGGTTATTGGGCTTTCTTT
TRBD1	TRBJ2-1	TRBV27	CASSFMGQGYNEQFF	TGTGCCAGCAGTTTTATGGGACAGGGCTACAATGAGCAGTTCTTC
TRBD1	TRBJ1-4	TRBV7-2	CASSLVHGTGQLFF	TGTGCCAGCAGCTTAGTGCACGGGACAGGGCAACTGTTTTTT
TRBD1	TRBJ1-4	TRBV4-1	CASSQDRRTGGEKLFF	TGCGCCAGCAGCCAGGACCGGAGGACAGGGGGCGAAAAACTGTTTTTT
NA	TRBJ2-3	TRBV6-4	CASSESSTDTQYF	TGTGCCAGCAGTGAATCTAGCACAGATACGCAGTATTTT
NA	TRBJ1-4	TRBV4-2	CASSQDLGFNEKLFF	TGTGCCAGCAGCCAAGATCTAGGATTTAATGAAAAACTGTTTTTT
TRBD1	TRBJ1-2	TRBV7-2	CASSTGQGGGYTF	TGTGCCAGCAGCACCGGACAGGGAGGCGGCTACACCTTC
NA	TRBJ1-3	TRBV30	CAWSVSGNTIYF	TGTGCCTGGAGTGTAAGCGGAAACACCATATATTTT
TRBD2	TRBJ2-7	TRBV25-1	CASSEGGTSGAYEQYF	TGTGCCAGCAGTGAAGGCGGGACTAGCGGCGCCTACGAGCAGTACTTC
NA	TRBJ1-5	TRBV7-2	CASSVRGDQPQHF	TGTGCCAGCAGCGTGAGAGGAGATCAGCCCCAGCATTTT
TRBD2	TRBJ2-7	TRBV6-1	CASIPRAGATYEQYF	TGTGCCAGCATTCCAAGGGCGGGAGCGACCTACGAGCAGTACTTC
NA	TRBJ2-5	TRBV5-4	CASSWNSFQETQYF	TGTGCCAGCAGCTGGAACAGCTTCCAAGAGACCCAGTACTTC
NA	TRBJ1-2	TRBV13	CASSLSVDLRVYGYTF	TGTGCCAGCAGCTTAAGTGTGGACCTCAGGGTCTATGGCTACACCTTC
TRBD2	TRBJ2-1	TRBV6-4	CASSRLAGHYNEQFF	TGTGCCAGCAGTCGACTAGCGGGACACTACAATGAGCAGTTCTTC
NA	TRBJ1-1	TRBV18	CASSPQGPNTEAFF	TGTGCCAGCTCACCCCAGGGGCCGAACACTGAAGCTTTCTTT
NA	TRBJ2-7	TRBV5-1	CASSYTGLAYEQYF	TGCGCCAGCAGCTACACAGGGTTGGCCTACGAGCAGTACTTC
TRBD2	TRBJ2-3	TRBV7-9	CASSPGRFADTQYF	TGTGCCAGCAGCCCCGGGAGGTTCGCAGATACGCAGTATTTT
NA	TRBJ2-7	TRBV20-1	CSASKLAEQYF	TGCAGTGCTAGCAAACTAGCCGAGCAGTACTTC
NA	TRBJ2-5	TRBV29-1	CSVKGRGQETQYF	TGCAGCGTAAAGGGCAGGGGTCAAGAGACCCAGTACTTC
NA	TRBJ1-2	TRBV11-2	CASSSNPGQSYGYTF	TGTGCCAGCAGCTCAAACCCCGGACAGAGCTATGGCTACACCTTC
NA	TRBJ2-1	TRBV30	CAWSDPSLFF	TGTGCCTGGAGCGATCCTAGCCTGTTCTTC
NA	TRBJ2-3	TRBV5-1	CASSLASSTDTQYF	TGCGCCAGCAGCTTGGCGTCCTCCACAGATACGCAGTATTTT
TRBD1	TRBJ2-7	TRBV11-2	CASSDGQGTSYEQYF	TGTGCCAGCAGCGACGGACAGGGGACCTCCTACGAGCAGTACTTC
TRBD2	TRBJ2-1	TRBV29-1	CSDNSGRHNEQFF	TGCAGCGACAATAGCGGGAGGCATAATGAGCAGTTCTTC
TRBD2	TRBJ2-7	TRBV29-1	CSVETSGTTSEQYF	TGCAGCGTTGAGACTAGCGGGACAACTAGCGAGCAGTACTTC
TRBD2	TRBJ2-1	TRBV30	CAWSSQREADEQFF	TGTGCCTGGAGCAGCCAGCGGGAGGCGGATGAGCAGTTCTTC
TRBD1	TRBJ1-2	TRBV7-8	CASSLARTGGMGYTF	TGTGCCAGCAGCTTGGCCCGGACAGGGGGCATGGGCTACACCTTC
TRBD2	TRBJ2-5	TRBV30	CAGIRASGSRETQYF	TGTGCCGGGATTCGGGCTAGCGGGAGTCGGGAGACCCAGTACTTC
NA	TRBJ1-5	TRBV18	CASSPVQGNQPQHF	TGTGCCAGCTCACCAGTACAAGGCAATCAGCCCCAGCATTTT
NA	TRBJ2-7	TRBV7-2	CASSLVWRDYEQYF	TGTGCCAGCAGCTTAGTATGGCGGGACTACGAGCAGTACTTC
NA	TRBJ2-5	TRBV6-1	CASSAWTVQETQYF	TGTGCCAGCAGTGCATGGACAGTCCAAGAGACCCAGTACTTC
NA	TRBJ2-5	TRBV27	CASSSLPLAETQYF	TGTGCCAGCAGTTCCCTTCCACTAGCAGAGACCCAGTACTTC
TRBD1	TRBJ2-5	TRBV29-1	CSVAGTGGMVETQYF	TGCAGCGTCGCCGGGACAGGGGGCATGGTTGAGACCCAGTACTTC
NA	TRBJ2-7	TRBV6-6	CASSGASRYEQYF	TGTGCCAGCAGTGGGGCGTCGAGATACGAGCAGTACTTC
TRBD2	TRBJ2-5	TRBV7-9	CASSFGGGQETQYF	TGTGCCAGCAGCTTTGGGGGGGGCCAAGAGACCCAGTACTTC